This is a list of T cell receptor beta chains from one sample in a study of long-term antiretroviral therapy in people with HIV. Some clones are missing from TCRdb's copy, which holds only in-frame ones; the method was immunoSEQ multiplex PCR. Of tens of thousands of clones in the sample, 90% to 95% are singletons; the top ten hold 2.7%. The sample in question was unsorted PBMCs, obtained 3.7 years after starting antiretroviral therapy. The receptors were gathered from a woman aged 45-59 years with HIV. Each CDR3 is given with its conserved first and last residue. D genes are given only for firm matches.

v_gene	len	d_gene	j_gene	CDR3aa	CDR3nt
TRBV5-4	14	-	TRBJ2-7	CASSSREEAYEQYF	TGTGCCAGCAGCTCCAGGGAGGAGGCCTACGAGCAGTACTTC
TRBV19	15	TRBD1	TRBJ2-3	CASSITGATADTQYF	TGTGCCAGTAGTATCACAGGGGCAACTGCAGATACGCAGTATTTT
TRBV19	15	TRBD1	TRBJ1-4	CASSILDRDNEKLFF	TGTGCCAGTAGTATACTCGACAGGGATAATGAAAAACTGTTTTTT
TRBV5-1	16	TRBD1	TRBJ1-1	CASSLQGAQWDTEAFF	TGCGCCAGCAGCTTGCAGGGGGCGCAGTGGGATACTGAAGCTTTCTTT
TRBV9	15	TRBD1	TRBJ2-7	CASSVTGQGTYEQYF	TGTGCCAGCAGCGTAACGGGACAGGGTACCTACGAGCAGTACTTC
TRBV13	14	TRBD2	TRBJ2-5	CASSLVGGEETQYF	TGTGCCAGCAGCTTAGTGGGAGGGGAAGAGACCCAGTACTTC
TRBV4-1	14	TRBD2	TRBJ2-5	CASSQGRGQETQYF	TGCGCCAGCAGCCAAGGGCGGGGGCAAGAGACCCAGTACTTC
TRBV6-1	13	-	TRBJ1-5	CASSEGPDQPQHF	TGTGCCAGCAGTGAAGGGCCCGATCAGCCCCAGCATTTT
TRBV11-2	13	-	TRBJ2-7	CASSLDGTYEQYF	TGTGCCAGCAGCTTGGACGGAACCTACGAGCAGTACTTC
TRBV7-9	13	-	TRBJ1-3	CASSYLPEGTIYF	TGTGCCAGCAGCTACTTGCCAGAGGGCACCATATATTTT
TRBV7-9	15	-	TRBJ2-7	CASSRPLGNTYEQYF	TGTGCCAGCAGCCGCCCGCTGGGGAATACCTACGAGCAGTACTTC
TRBV5-5	13	-	TRBJ2-4	CASSLGPDNIQYF	TGTGCCAGCAGCTTGGGGCCAGACAACATTCAGTACTTC
TRBV9	12	-	TRBJ2-1	CASSVGYNEQFF	TGTGCCAGCAGCGTAGGATACAATGAGCAGTTCTTC
TRBV19	14	-	TRBJ1-2	CATARGGSNYGYTF	TGTGCCACCGCACGAGGGGGATCTAACTATGGCTACACCTTC
TRBV2	13	-	TRBJ1-1	CASISRGDTEAFF	TGTGCCAGCATTTCCAGGGGAGACACTGAAGCTTTCTTT